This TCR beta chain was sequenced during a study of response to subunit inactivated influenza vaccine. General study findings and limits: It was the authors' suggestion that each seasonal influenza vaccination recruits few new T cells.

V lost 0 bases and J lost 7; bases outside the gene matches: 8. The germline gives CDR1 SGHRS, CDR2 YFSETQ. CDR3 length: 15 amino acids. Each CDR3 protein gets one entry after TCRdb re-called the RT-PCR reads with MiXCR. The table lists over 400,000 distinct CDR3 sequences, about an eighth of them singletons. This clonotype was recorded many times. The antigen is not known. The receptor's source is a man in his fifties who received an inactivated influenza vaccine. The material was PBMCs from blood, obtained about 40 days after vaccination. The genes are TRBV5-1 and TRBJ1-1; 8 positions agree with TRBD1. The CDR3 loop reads CASSLDRQGADEAFF. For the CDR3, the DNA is TGCGCCAGCAGCTTGGATCGTCAGGGGGCAGATGAAGCTTTCTTT.